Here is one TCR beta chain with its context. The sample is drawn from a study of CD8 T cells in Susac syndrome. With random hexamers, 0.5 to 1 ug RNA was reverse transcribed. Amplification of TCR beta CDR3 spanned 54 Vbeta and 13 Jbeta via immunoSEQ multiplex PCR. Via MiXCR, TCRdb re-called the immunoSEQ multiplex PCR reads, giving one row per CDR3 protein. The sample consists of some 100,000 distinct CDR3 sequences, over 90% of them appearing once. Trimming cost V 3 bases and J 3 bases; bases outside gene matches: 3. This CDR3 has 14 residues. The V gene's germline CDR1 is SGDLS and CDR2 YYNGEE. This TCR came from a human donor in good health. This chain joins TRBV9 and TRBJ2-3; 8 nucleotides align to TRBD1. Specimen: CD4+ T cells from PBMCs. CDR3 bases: TGTGCCAGCAGCGCAGGGGGCTGGACAGATACGCAGTATTTT. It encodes CASSAGGWTDTQYF.